The rows below give T cell receptor beta chains drawn from one sample of a study of OX40 agonist ivuxolimab in advanced cancers. Sequenced by immunoSEQ multiplex PCR; TCRdb stores in-frame clones only, minus some. The data show some 78,000 clones, with around nine tenths seen just once and 2.8% held by the top ten. Sequenced here: CD4+ or CD8+ T cells sorted from blood, sampled in a trial of the OX40 agonist ivuxolimab. These receptors came from an adult with an advanced solid tumor such as melanoma, head and neck, liver or kidney cancer. The CDR3 runs from the conserved cysteine through the conserved F or W. D genes are given only for firm matches. The listing skips clone size in some rows; elsewhere it reads once, few, many or a size class.

d_gene | j_gene | v_gene | abundance | CDR3aa | CDR3nt
. | TRBJ2-2 | TRBV9 | . | CASSSRGNTGELFF | TGTGCCAGCAGCTCGCGTGGGAACACCGGGGAGCTGTTTTTT
. | TRBJ2-5 | TRBV5-4 | . | CASSFPLADQETQYF | TGTGCCAGCAGCTTCCCCCTGGCGGACCAAGAGACCCAGTACTTC
TRBD2 | TRBJ2-1 | TRBV27 | once | CASSLRGLADPYNEQFF | TGTGCCAGCAGTTTACGTGGACTAGCGGACCCTTACAATGAGCAGTTCTTC
TRBD2 | TRBJ2-1 | TRBV30 | . | CAWRRLAGGPYNEQFF | TGTGCCTGGCGCCGACTAGCGGGGGGGCCATACAATGAGCAGTTCTTC
. | TRBJ1-2 | TRBV5-4 | . | CASTSFQGGYGYTF | TGTGCCAGCACTTCTTTTCAGGGAGGCTATGGCTACACCTTC
. | TRBJ2-5 | TRBV6-1 | . | CASRRAQETQYF | TGTGCCAGCAGGCGGGCTCAAGAGACCCAGTACTTC
. | TRBJ1-1 | TRBV11-2 | . | CASSLGQATEAFF | TGTGCCAGCAGCTTGGGACAAGCCACTGAAGCTTTCTTT
. | TRBJ2-5 | TRBV30 | . | CAWSVHSGETQYF | TGTGCCTGGAGTGTACACAGCGGAGAGACCCAGTACTTC
TRBD1 | TRBJ2-7 | TRBV19 | . | CASSPEGGGQGHEQYF | TGTGCCAGTAGCCCGGAGGGCGGGGGACAGGGCCACGAGCAGTACTTC
. | TRBJ2-7 | TRBV5-4 | . | CASSQPQQGDYEQYF | TGTGCCAGCAGCCAACCCCAACAGGGAGACTACGAGCAGTACTTC
TRBD1 | TRBJ1-4 | TRBV6-6 | . | CASSYRGQGANEKLFF | TGTGCCAGCAGTTACCGGGGACAGGGGGCTAATGAAAAACTGTTTTTT
TRBD1 | TRBJ1-4 | TRBV7-2 | few | CASSPRQGAGTNEKLFF | TGTGCCAGCAGCCCCCGACAGGGGGCGGGAACTAATGAAAAACTGTTTTTT
. | TRBJ2-5 | TRBV6-6 | . | CASSYPQETQYF | TGTGCCAGCAGTTACCCCCAAGAGACCCAGTACTTC
. | TRBJ2-1 | TRBV7-2 | . | CASSPTRDTYNEQFF | TGTGCCAGCAGTCCAACCCGGGACACCTACAATGAGCAGTTCTTC
. | TRBJ1-2 | TRBV4-2 | . | CASSHRPTDGGSATF | TGTGCCAGCAGCCACCGACCGACCGACGGAGGGTCGGCCACCTTC
TRBD1 | TRBJ1-1 | TRBV19 | . | CASRQGGSYTEAFF | TGTGCCAGTAGACAGGGGGGCTCATACACTGAAGCTTTCTTT